This T cell receptor beta chain was profiled in a study of CD8 T cells in Susac syndrome (dated by TCRdb to the late 2010s). The study in broad terms: Among the sequenced Susac syndrome patients, over five had clinically active disease and 8 or 9 were in clinical remission. The clonality of the CD8+ T cell repertoire was compared across over 10 healthy donors, roughly 14 Susac syndrome patients and under 17 multiple sclerosis patients. At the time of blood withdrawal, Susac syndrome patients were either therapy-naive, taking corticosteroids (with some also receiving IVIg), or on IVIg alone. Repertoire sequencing was used to test whether CD8+ T cell activation and differentiation in Susac syndrome was antigen driven. The paper as a whole reports these results and caveats: The number of individuals in the TCR sequencing and HLA analysis was recognized as being relatively small. Some 15 and five Susac-specific public clones were found in the total CD8+ and CD8+ TEMRA repertoires, respectively. Susac syndrome CD8+ repertoires showed clonal expansion, highest in CD8+ TEMRA cells and greater in clinically active than remitting patients.

RNA was extracted with the RNeasy kit and about 0.5 to 1 ug was reverse transcribed using random hexamers. TCR beta CDR3 regions were amplified with the immunoSEQ multiplex PCR assay covering 54 Vbeta and 13 Jbeta segments. PCR amplification bias was corrected using a synthetic template baseline for primer optimization and computational correction. Per the authors' processing: Reads were annotated to V, D and J genes according to IMGT and were analyzed with immunoSEQ Analyzer, with only productive sequences retained. Clonality was calculated as one minus the Shannon entropy normalized by log2 of the number of productive unique sequences. For each patient and control, public and private clones were evaluated among the 100 most prevalent clones. Clones were defined as Susac-specific if absent from the healthy and MS cohorts, from roughly 1,100 published viral clones and from other ImmuneACCESS disease sequences. In TCRdb, the public reads were trimmed at Q25 with fastp and aligned with MiXCR, with productive beta chains retained. Entries are consolidated by CDR3 protein sequence, retaining the most common genes and DNA. The V and J calls were determined by TCRdb, not by the authors. The sample data list fewer than 80,000 distinct CDR3 sequences, and roughly 95% of these were observed just once. The ten largest clones represent about 0.52% of the sample.

Peripheral blood CD8+ and CD4+ T cells from healthy donors, Susac syndrome patients and multiple sclerosis patients were profiled using high-throughput TCR beta sequencing. The Susac syndrome patients fulfilled recently defined diagnostic criteria for either definite or probable disease. Bulk CD8+ and CD4+ T cells were purified by magnetic negative isolation, whereas CD8+ TEMRA cells were enriched by FACS. Blood was collected in EDTA tubes and processed within 24 hours, with PBMCs isolated through density gradient centrifugation. PBMCs intended for TCR sequencing were cryopreserved in liquid nitrogen and thawed later in a water bath at 37 degrees C. The sorted or isolated CD4+, CD8+ and CD8+ TEMRA cells reached a purity of at least 90%. With regard to this clonotype: The antigen it binds to is not known. Base qualities are not provided; no much larger clone lies one nucleotide away.

CDR1 and CDR2, per the germline V gene, are SNHLY and FYNNEI. V lost 8 bases and J lost 9 bases, and the count of bases not matched to a germline gene is 15. The CDR3 runs 15 amino acids, cysteine and phenylalanine included. This entry keeps only the CDR3 DNA: 45 bases, framed from base 1. The chain couples TRBV2 to TRBJ2-1; a stretch of 8 junction bases matches TRBD1. Source material: CD8+ T cells from PBMCs. The receptor comes from a human donor with Susac syndrome. The CDR3 sequence is CASGGQADWDSEQFF. The sequenced DNA: TGTGCCAGCGGGGGACAGGCTGATTGGGACAGTGAGCAGTTCTTC.